A single sample gave rise to the 15 T cell receptor beta chains below, sequenced in a study of blood T cell repertoires in COVID-19. The table came from immunoSEQ multiplex PCR; TCRdb's copy has only in-frame clones and leaves some out. The profile shows hundreds of thousands of clones, 65% to 90% of them singletons. Source material: peripheral blood. The receptors here all came from a woman aged 50 to 60 with acute or convalescent COVID-19.

This clone showed up just a few times. The J gene is TRBJ1-4, the V gene TRBV6-1; no reliable D call. Trimming took off 0 bases at V and 0 bases at J, with 8 bases between the two ends. Germline CDR1 and CDR2: MNHNS and SASEGT. The CDR3 consists of 16 residues. CDR3 region: CASSEAYRATNEKLFF. CDR3 in DNA: TGTGCCAGCAGTGAAGCGTACAGAGCAACTAATGAAAAACTGTTTTTT.

CDR3 in amino acids: CASSVALSGGVNEQFF. CDR3 bases: TGTGCCAGCAGCGTAGCTCTGAGCGGGGGGGTAAATGAGCAGTTCTTC. The V call is TRBV9, the J call TRBJ2-1, with 10 bases that match TRBD2. The germline gives CDR1 SGDLS, CDR2 YYNGEE. The CDR3 totals 16 residues. The junction had 7 bases not matched to a gene; V was cut back by 0 bases and J by 7 bases.

This clone occurred a few times. The rearrangement uses TRBV7-2 and TRBJ1-2; TRBD1 agrees at 7 bases. The CDR3 spans 14 residues. The germline V gene encodes CDR1 SGHTA and CDR2 FQGNSA. Losses at the gene ends were 0 bases for V and 6 bases for J; bases not matched to a gene: 4. The DNA of the CDR3 is TGTGCCAGCAGCTTAGCACCAGGGGGAGATGGCTACACCTTC. Translating gives CASSLAPGGDGYTF.

The chain joins TRBV19 to TRBJ1-5; possibly TRBD1 for D (6 bases). The CDR3 runs to 17 residues. From germline, CDR1 is LNHDA and CDR2 SQIVND (reference sequence). V lost 6 bases, J lost 2 bases, and 20 bases lay in between. The CDR3 DNA follows: TGTGCCAGTAGCCAAAGGGGGGGGGCGTACGGCAATCAGCCCCAGCATTTT. This codes for CASSQRGGAYGNQPQHF.

The V and J genes are TRBV9 and TRBJ1-3; no definite D call. Trimming pared 3 bases from V and 4 bases from J, leaving 11 bases between. CDR1 is SGDLS, CDR2 YYNGEE, per germline. CDR3 length: 14 residues. CDR3 sequence: CASSGAARGNTIYF. CDR3 nucleotide sequence: TGTGCCAGCAGCGGAGCGGCCAGGGGAAACACCATATATTTT.

CDR3 residues: CASSGQGTNTGELFF. CDR3 sequence (DNA): TGTGCCAGCAGTGGGCAGGGGACGAACACCGGGGAGCTGTTTTTT. This chain links TRBV6-4 with TRBJ2-2, with D perhaps TRBD1 (6 bases). Per germline, CDR1 MRHNA and CDR2 SNTAGT. The length of the CDR3 is 15 residues. The V and J ends lost 4 bases and 0 bases respectively, with 9 bases between them.

This clone appeared once. J is TRBJ2-7 and V is TRBV5-1; D is possibly TRBD1 (6 bases). Trimming took off 6 bases at V and 12 bases at J, with 16 bases between the two ends. Germline assignment: CDR1 SGHRS and CDR2 YFSETQ. This CDR3 has 11 amino acids. The CDR3 loop is CASTDGQGLYF. The CDR3 DNA reads as TGCGCCAGCACCGACGGGCAGGGGCTGTACTTC.

This clone was detected only once. This sequence joins TRBV9 and TRBJ1-1; D is unclear. This CDR3 is built from 16 residues. The germline CDR1 and CDR2 sequences are SGDLS and YYNGEE. Trimming removed 0 bases from V and 0 bases from J, with 12 bases in between. This CDR3 is CASSVAPGNMNTEAFF. CDR3 nucleotides: TGTGCCAGCAGCGTAGCACCGGGAAACATGAACACTGAAGCTTTCTTT.

The chain has TRBV9 and TRBJ2-1, with TRBD2 matching 7 bases. Germline assignment: CDR1 SGDLS and CDR2 YYNGEE. The CDR3 covers 15 residues. V lost 4 bases to trimming and J lost 3 bases; unmatched junction nucleotides: 7. Written as DNA, the CDR3 is TGTGCCAGCAGCCCTGGGGGGGGTGGCTACAATGAGCAGTTCTTC. This translates into CASSPGGGGYNEQFF.

The V and J genes are TRBV19 and TRBJ1-5, with D perhaps TRBD1 (6 bases). Deletions cut 6 bases from V and 7 bases from J, with 19 bases between. Germline V gives CDR1 LNHDA, CDR2 SQIVND (reference sequence). The CDR3 has 15 amino acids. The DNA of the CDR3 is TGTGCCAGTAGACCCGGAGGGGGGGTCGGACAGCCCCAGCATTTT. It yields the protein CASRPGGGVGQPQHF. Full variable domain (outside the CDR3, taken from reference TRBV19 and TRBJ1-5): DGGITQSPKYLFRKEGQNVTLSCEQNLNHDAMYWYRQDPGQGLRLIYYSQIVNDFQKGDIAEGYSVSREKKESFPLTVTSAQKNPTAFYLCASRPGGGVGQPQHFGDGTRLSIL.

This clone was recorded only once. V and J are TRBV11-3 and TRBJ2-1; 8 nucleotides agree with TRBD2. V lost 1 base, J lost 2 bases, and 1 base stayed unmatched. The CDR3 contains 15 residues. Germline V gene lookup returns CDR1 SGHNT and CDR2 YENEEA. CDR3 nucleotides: TGTGCCAGCAGCTTAGGCGGGGGGACCTACAATGAGCAGTTCTTC. Translated, it gives CASSLGGGTYNEQFF.

The V gene is TRBV28, the J gene TRBJ1-6; D might be TRBD1 (5 bases). V lost 3 bases and J lost 11, with 11 bases in between. The CDR3 has 13 residues. CDR1 MDHEN and CDR2 SYDVKM come from the germline V gene. CDR3: CASSFPGIPPLHF. CDR3 coding DNA: TGTGCCAGCAGTTTCCCAGGGATTCCACCCCTCCACTTT.

Here the CDR3 reads CASSSVDFSNQPQHF. DNA of the CDR3: TGTGCCAGCAGTTCAGTCGACTTTAGCAATCAGCCCCAGCATTTT. The V and J genes are TRBV6-2 or TRBV6-3 and TRBJ1-5; D is ambiguous. Per the germline V gene, CDR1 is MNHEY and CDR2 is SVGEGT. Deletions cut 4 bases from V and 0 bases from J, with 10 bases between. This CDR3 spans 15 amino acids.

V gene TRBV28 combines with J gene TRBJ1-4; a weak D match, TRBD1 (6 bases). With 4 bases removed from V and 4 bases from J, the gap between germline ends came to 22 bases. Looked up from germline, CDR1 is MDHEN and CDR2 is SYDVKM. The CDR3 runs 18 residues. The CDR3 DNA sequence: TGTGCCAGCAGTTCGAGGATGGGGGCACGACTCCTTAATGAAAAACTGTTTTTT. Encoded protein: CASSSRMGARLLNEKLFF.

The chain is built from TRBV5-1 and TRBJ1-2; D is uncertain. Germline values: CDR1 SGHRS, CDR2 YFSETQ. The V end lost 0 bases, the J end lost 6 bases, and 12 bases lay between the germline ends. This CDR3 spans 14 amino acids. The CDR3 DNA follows: TGCGCCAGCAGCTTGGCCGAGGGCAGAAATGGCTACACCTTC. As protein: CASSLAEGRNGYTF.